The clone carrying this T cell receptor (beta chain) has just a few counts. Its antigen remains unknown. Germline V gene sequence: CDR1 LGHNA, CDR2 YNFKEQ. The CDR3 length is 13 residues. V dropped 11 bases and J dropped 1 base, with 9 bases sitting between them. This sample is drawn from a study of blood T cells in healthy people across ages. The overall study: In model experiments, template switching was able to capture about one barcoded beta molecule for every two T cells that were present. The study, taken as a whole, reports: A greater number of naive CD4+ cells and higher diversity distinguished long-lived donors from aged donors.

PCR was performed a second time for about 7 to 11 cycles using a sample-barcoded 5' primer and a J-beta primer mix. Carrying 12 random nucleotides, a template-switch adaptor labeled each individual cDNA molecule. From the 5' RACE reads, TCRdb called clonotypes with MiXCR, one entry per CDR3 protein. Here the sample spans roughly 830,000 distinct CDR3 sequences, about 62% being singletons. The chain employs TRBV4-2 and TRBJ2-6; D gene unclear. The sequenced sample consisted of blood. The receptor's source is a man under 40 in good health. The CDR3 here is CASAQSGANVLTF. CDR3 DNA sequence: TGTGCCTCCGCCCAGTCTGGGGCCAACGTCCTGACTTTC.